This T cell receptor (beta chain) was identified during a study of CD8 T cells in ankylosing spondylitis. TCRdb independently ran MiXCR on the 5' RACE reads; one entry per CDR3 protein. Here the sample spans around 94,000 distinct CDR3 sequences, approximately 8.9% being singletons. Many counts were recorded for this clonotype. Its antigen remains unknown. Study conclusions and caveats: A motif in TCR beta, a set of eight highly homologous variants, appeared characteristic of ankylosing spondylitis blood.

This receptor was identified in a male donor with ankylosing spondylitis. The sequencing sample was made of blood, either unsorted or a sorted T cell fraction (not recorded which).

This CDR3 reads CSVRTSGRGDEQFF. The DNA of the CDR3 is TGCAGCGTTCGGACTAGCGGGAGAGGGGATGAGCAGTTCTTC. V is TRBV29-1 and J is TRBJ2-1; 13 nucleotides match TRBD2. V lost 5 bases, J lost 8 bases, and 6 bases stayed unmatched. In germline, CDR1 is SQVTM, CDR2 ANQGSEA. The CDR3 contains 14 residues.